The entry below describes one T cell receptor (beta chain). Its antigen remains unidentified. Qualities for individual bases were not recorded, and no much larger clone is one base off. The sample belongs to a study of blood T cells in healthy people across ages (dated by TCRdb to the mid-2010s). For the wider study: In model experiments, template switching captured roughly one uniquely barcoded TCR beta cDNA molecule for every two T cells. Four age groups were formed from the donors: young (average approximately 15 years), middle-aged (approximately 40), aged (roughly 59) and long-lived (around 82). The study analyzed two additional independent replicas of 1 million unique cDNA reads from the same blood draw for two donors, one aged 18 to 30 and one aged 80 or older. To avoid experimental bias, donors of different ages were spread randomly across the sequencing lanes. The study measured age-related changes in TCR beta repertoire diversity using deep sequencing normalized with unique cDNA molecular identifiers. Overall results and qualifications from the work: There was a strong correlation between observed TCR beta diversity and the percentage of naive T cells measured by flow cytometry. Estimates of total diversity based on one million sequenced T cells were regarded as lower bounds and as underestimates. As age increased, observed TCR beta diversity per million T cells dropped in a roughly linear way, and a significant reduction was already evident by age about 36. Donor CMV infection status was unknown, potentially confounding age-related changes in expanded clonotypes. Since profiling was done on bulk unsorted PBMCs, naive and antigen-experienced compartments could not be conclusively compared. Compared with the aged group, the long-lived group had more naive CD4+ T cells, fewer expanded clones and increased TCR diversity, a pattern suggesting age selection.

Libraries were prepared through 5' RACE. Instrument on record: Illumina HiSeq 2500. A second PCR of about 6 to 11 cycles was performed with a sample-barcoded 5' primer and a J-beta primer mix. Each TCR beta cDNA molecule received a unique molecular identifier from a template-switch 5' adaptor carrying 12 random nucleotides. Each sample yielded at least 3 million CDR3-containing paired-end reads. First-strand cDNA was synthesized from all RNA with the Mint cDNA synthesis kit, primed by a TRBC-specific oligonucleotide. Following uracil-DNA glycosylase treatment, a first 18-cycle PCR with universal primers M1SS and BC2_uni_R was performed on all cDNA. Per the authors' processing: Each sample was normalized by randomly selecting 1 million high-quality reads, each carrying a distinct molecular identifier. Reads sharing molecular identifiers were discarded rather than binned into consensus sequences. MiTCR, set to a Q25 quality threshold and the strictest error-elimination algorithm, was used for CDR3 identification, clonotype clustering and error correction. A nonparametric unseen species model with Euler transformation was used to estimate a lower bound on total TCR beta diversity. TCRdb ran its own pipeline on the public reads, namely fastp trimming at Q25 and MiXCR clone calling, and kept in-frame beta chains. All rows with the same CDR3 protein become a single entry with the most common DNA and genes. In this record, the V and J calls reflect TCRdb's handling and not the investigators' own analysis. In all, the sample holds 1.5 million to 2 million distinct CDR3 sequences, and about 32% of those were seen once. The top ten hold roughly 12% of the sample.

Systemically healthy Caucasian individuals from Russia, 35 to 50 in total and aged roughly 6 to 100 years, were included as donors. Around 9.9 milliliters of peripheral blood were collected from each donor into EDTA-treated Vacutainer tubes. Ficoll-Paque density-gradient centrifugation was used to isolate PBMCs, with at least 7 million per sample. Trizol reagent was used to extract total RNA from PBMCs, with at least 5 micrograms per sample. The percentages of naive CD45RAhigh/CD27high T cells were determined by flow cytometry on a PBMC aliquot from every donor. According to the germline V gene (reference sequence), CDR1 reads SEHNR and CDR2 reads FQNEAQ. For this chain, trimming is 4 bases at the V end and 4 bases at the J end, and the number of junction bases without a gene match is 1. The CDR3 measures 13 amino acids from cysteine to phenylalanine. Only the CDR3 DNA stays, 39 bases, in frame from base 1.

The sample was blood. The sequence is built from TRBV7-9 and TRBJ2-4; 7 of the junction bases match TRBD1. This receptor was obtained from a woman aged 30 to 39 in good health. The nucleotide sequence reads TGTGCCAGCAGCTCACAGGGGAAAAACATTCAGTACTTC. The encoded protein is CASSSQGKNIQYF.